This T cell receptor beta chain was documented in a study of identifying expanded T cells in peripheral blood. Some clones are missing from TCRdb's copy, which holds only in-frame ones; the method was immunoSEQ multiplex PCR. Of 100,000 to 150,000 clones listed, roughly 84% were seen once; the top ten hold about 3.1%. Worth noting for this clone: Its cognate antigen is unknown.

General study findings and limits: Technical replicates showed approximately 1.2 changed clones; around 2 weeks 15 to 20; four weeks 19.

The sample taken for sequencing was blood. The TCR originated in a person aged 18 to 75 in good health.

CDR3 coding DNA: TGTGCCAGCAGCTTTACAGGGACGCAGGATGAGCAGTTCTTC. The encoded protein is CASSFTGTQDEQFF. The V and J genes are TRBV7-9 and TRBJ2-1; possible D gene TRBD1, 6 bases. Germline lookup yields CDR1 SEHNR and CDR2 FQNEAQ (reference sequence). The V end was cut by 3 bases, the J end by 8 bases, with 14 bases between. The CDR3 length is 14 residues.